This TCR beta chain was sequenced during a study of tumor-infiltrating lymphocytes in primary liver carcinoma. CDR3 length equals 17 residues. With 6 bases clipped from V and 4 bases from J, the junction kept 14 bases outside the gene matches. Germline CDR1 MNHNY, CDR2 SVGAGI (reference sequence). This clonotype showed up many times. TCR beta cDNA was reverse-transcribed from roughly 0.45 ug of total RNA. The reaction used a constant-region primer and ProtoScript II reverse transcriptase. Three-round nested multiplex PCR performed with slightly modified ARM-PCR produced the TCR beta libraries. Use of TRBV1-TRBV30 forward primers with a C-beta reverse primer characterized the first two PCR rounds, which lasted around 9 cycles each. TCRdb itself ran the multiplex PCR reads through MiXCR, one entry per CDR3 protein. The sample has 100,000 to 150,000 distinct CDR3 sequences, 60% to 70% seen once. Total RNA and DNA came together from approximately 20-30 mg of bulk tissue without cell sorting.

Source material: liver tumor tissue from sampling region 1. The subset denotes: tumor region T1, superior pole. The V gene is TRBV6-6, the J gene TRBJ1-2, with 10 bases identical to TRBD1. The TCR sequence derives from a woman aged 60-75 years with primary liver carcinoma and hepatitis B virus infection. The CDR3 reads CASRGGTGALVGYGYTF. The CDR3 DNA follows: TGTGCCAGCAGGGGAGGGACAGGGGCCCTGGTAGGCTATGGCTACACCTTC.